The 23 T cell receptor beta chains listed next were all sequenced from one sample in a study of blood T cell repertoires in COVID-19. Generated by immunoSEQ multiplex PCR, the TCRdb table keeps only in-frame clones and is missing some. The table has a few hundred thousand clones, 85% to 90% seen once. The material sequenced was PBMCs or T cells enriched from blood (not recorded which). All receptors come from a woman younger than 30 who had recovered from COVID-19.

The rearrangement uses TRBV4-2 and TRBJ2-7; maybe TRBD2 (5 bases). The CDR3 length is 14 residues. CDR1 is LGHNA and CDR2 is YNFKEQ in the germline V gene. Trimming took 1 base from V and 6 from J, leaving 13 bases between them. CDR3: CASSQAGSSLEQYF. The CDR3 region has the DNA TGTGCCAGCAGCCAAGCGGGGTCTAGCCTCGAGCAGTACTTC.

Here the CDR3 reads CASRRTGGTEAFF. Written as DNA, the CDR3 is TGTGCCAGTAGACGGACAGGGGGCACTGAAGCTTTCTTT. The rearrangement links TRBV19 to TRBJ1-1, with 10 bases identical to TRBD1. Germline values: CDR1 LNHDA, CDR2 SQIVND (reference sequence). The CDR3 spans 13 residues. V lost 6 bases and J lost 4; bases outside the gene matches: 2.

The chain recombines TRBV11-3 with TRBJ1-1, with D tentatively TRBD1 (5 bases). CDR1 and CDR2 (germline): SGHNT, YENEEA. V gave up 3 bases and J gave up 5 bases, with 10 bases separating them. This CDR3 contains 13 residues. The CDR3 sequence: CASSLNRGTEAFF. The CDR3 nucleotides are TGTGCCAGCAGCTTGAATCGGGGGACTGAAGCTTTCTTT.

This chain connects TRBV5-8 to TRBJ2-3; TRBD1 agrees at 7 bases. The CDR3 is 16 amino acids. Germline CDR1 reads SGHTS; CDR2 reads YDEGEE. V shed 3 bases and J 5 bases; nucleotides not matched to a gene: 12. This CDR3 is CASSWGTDSWGDTQYF. The CDR3 region has the DNA TGTGCCAGCAGCTGGGGGACAGACAGCTGGGGAGATACGCAGTATTTT.

The rearrangement joins TRBV9 to TRBJ2-2; possible D gene TRBD1, 5 bases. The V gene's germline CDR1 is SGDLS and CDR2 YYNGEE. With 0 bases removed from V and 6 bases from J, the gap between germline ends came to 12 bases. CDR3 length: 15 residues. The CDR3: CASSVGGVGAGELFF. The DNA for the CDR3 is TGTGCCAGCAGCGTAGGGGGCGTAGGAGCCGGGGAGCTGTTTTTT.

The chain links TRBV14 to TRBJ1-2; 9 nucleotides match TRBD1. Germline CDR1 SGHDN, CDR2 FVKESK. J was trimmed by 4 bases and V by 2 bases; bases with no gene match: 5. There are 15 residues in the CDR3. CDR3 protein: CASSQNTGGFYGYTF. The CDR3 nucleotides are TGTGCCAGCAGCCAAAACACAGGGGGCTTCTATGGCTACACCTTC. The whole variable domain, filled in from reference TRBV14 and TRBJ1-2, reads EAGVTQFPSHSVIEKGQTVTLRCDPISGHDNLYWYRRVMGKEIKFLLHFVKESKQDESGMPNNRFLAERTGGTYSTLKVQPAELEDSGVYFCASSQNTGGFYGYTFGSGTRLTVV.

This clone showed up just once. The chain combines TRBV11-2 with TRBJ2-4; D gene unclear. CDR3 length: 15 amino acids. V was trimmed by 1 base and J by 0 bases, leaving 7 bases between them. Germline values: CDR1 SGHAT, CDR2 FQNNGV. The CDR3 loop reads CASSLVAIAKNIQYF. The CDR3 DNA follows: TGTGCCAGCAGCTTAGTGGCAATAGCCAAAAACATTCAGTACTTC.

This clone has more than one count but fewer than ten. J is TRBJ2-7 and V is TRBV9; TRBD1 matches 9 bases. Germline V gives CDR1 SGDLS, CDR2 YYNGEE. This CDR3 has 14 amino acids. The junction had 9 bases not matched to a gene; V was cut back by 4 bases and J by 7 bases. The CDR3 DNA is TGTGCCAGCAGCCCCGGGACAGGGACGTGGGAGCAGTACTTC. This translates into CASSPGTGTWEQYF. Full variable domain (remainder filled in from reference TRBV9 and TRBJ2-7): DSGVTQTPKHLITATGQRVTLRCSPRSGDLSVYWYQQSLDQGLQFLIQYYNGEERAKGNILERFSAQQFPDLHSELNLSSLELGDSALYFCASSPGTGTWEQYFGPGTRLTVT.

V usage is TRBV5-4 and J usage is TRBJ1-1; TRBD1 matches 7 bases. Germline lookup yields CDR1 SGHNT and CDR2 YYREEE (reference sequence). The J segment lost 1 base and the V segment lost 4 bases, leaving 4 bases of the junction unmatched. This CDR3 has 14 residues. The DNA for the CDR3 is TGTGCCAGCAGCACGGGACAGCAGAACACTGAAGCTTTCTTT. It yields the protein CASSTGQQNTEAFF.

The chain employs TRBV18 and TRBJ1-3; D is unclear. V was cut by 9 bases and J by 2 bases, with 14 bases left in between. Looked up from germline, CDR1 is KGHSH and CDR2 is LQKENI. The CDR3 covers 14 residues. CDR3 region: CASSDWPAGNTIYF. The DNA for the CDR3 is TGTGCCAGTAGTGACTGGCCGGCTGGAAACACCATATATTTT.

CDR3 sequence reads: CASSLGQGGNTIYF. The CDR3 coding sequence is TGTGCCAGCAGCTTAGGACAGGGCGGAAACACCATATATTTT. This rearrangement joins TRBV13 to TRBJ1-3; possibly TRBD1 for D (6 bases). CDR1 is PRHDT and CDR2 is FYEKMQ in the germline V gene (reference sequence). Deletions cut 0 bases from V and 4 bases from J, with 7 bases between. The CDR3 is 14 residues long. Complete variable domain (other parts from reference TRBV13 and TRBJ1-3): AAGVIQSPRHLIKEKRETATLKCYPIPRHDTVYWYQQGPGQDPQFLISFYEKMQSDKGSIPDRFSAQQFSDYHSELNMSSLELGDSALYFCASSLGQGGNTIYFGEGSWLTVV.

CDR3 amino acids: CASSLRLAGGLPYNEQFF. The DNA for the CDR3 is TGTGCCAGCAGTTTACGGCTAGCGGGGGGACTTCCCTACAATGAGCAGTTCTTC. This chain connects TRBV27 to TRBJ2-1; 11 bases line up with TRBD2. Per the germline V gene, CDR1 is MNHEY and CDR2 is SMNVEV (reference sequence). The CDR3 is made up of 18 amino acids. V lost 2 bases and J lost 2; bases outside the gene matches: 8.

The rearrangement uses TRBV2 and TRBJ1-2; maybe TRBD1 (5 bases). Germline CDR1 and CDR2: SNHLY and FYNNEI. This CDR3 has 13 amino acids. V was pared by 6 bases and J by 4 bases, with 12 bases between. CDR3 DNA: TGTGCCAGCAGCGGGACTTCCCGCTATGGCTACACCTTC. Amino acid sequence: CASSGTSRYGYTF.

This chain connects TRBV4-1 to TRBJ2-1, with 9 bases fitting TRBD2. CDR1 and CDR2 (germline): MGHRA, YSYEKL. The CDR3 runs to 17 residues. The V gene end was trimmed by 3 bases and the J gene end by 5 bases; junction bases not matched to a gene: 11. The CDR3 region has the DNA TGCGCCAGCAGCCAGCCTTATAGGACTAGCGAAGACAATGAGCAGTTCTTC. Translating it yields CASSQPYRTSEDNEQFF.

The chain recombines TRBV14 with TRBJ1-5, with 7 bases matching TRBD1. V shed 1 base, J shed 9 bases, and the junction held 6 bases outside the gene matches. This CDR3 has 14 residues. CDR1 and CDR2 from the germline V gene are SGHDN and FVKESK. CDR3 protein: CASSQGTGLGPQHF. The DNA of the CDR3 is TGTGCCAGCAGCCAAGGGACAGGTCTTGGGCCCCAGCATTTT.

The V call is TRBV5-1, the J call TRBJ2-2; the D is unclear. This CDR3 comprises 13 residues. Germline CDR1 and CDR2: SGHRS and YFSETQ. V dropped 5 bases and J dropped 4 bases, with 9 bases sitting between them. In DNA form, the CDR3 reads TGCGCCAGCAGGCTTTCCGGCACCGGGGAGCTGTTTTTT. Protein: CASRLSGTGELFF.

In its sample, this clone was seen once. The chain joins TRBV27 to TRBJ1-2; D might be TRBD1 (5 bases). The ends were cut back, 5 bases at V and 7 bases at J, with 11 bases in the middle. CDR1 is MNHEY, CDR2 SMNVEV, per germline (reference sequence). The CDR3 covers 12 residues. CDR3 amino acids: CASSAWGSGYTF. In DNA form, the CDR3 reads TGTGCCAGCAGTGCCTGGGGCTCTGGCTACACCTTC.

V is TRBV19 and J is TRBJ1-5, with D possibly matching TRBD1 (5 bases). This CDR3 contains 15 residues. The ends were cut back, 8 bases at V and 0 bases at J, with 14 bases in the middle. Looked up from germline, CDR1 is LNHDA and CDR2 is SQIVND (reference sequence). The CDR3: CASEYTRDSNQPQHF. DNA of the CDR3: TGTGCCAGTGAATATACCAGGGATAGCAATCAGCCCCAGCATTTT.

This rearrangement joins TRBV4-1 to TRBJ1-1, with 7 positions matching TRBD1. The germline V gene has CDR1 MGHRA and CDR2 YSYEKL. J was trimmed by 1 base and V by 4 bases; bases with no gene match: 3. The CDR3 runs to 14 residues. Here the CDR3 reads CASSPGDRNTEAFF. The CDR3 DNA follows: TGCGCCAGCAGCCCGGGGGACAGGAACACTGAAGCTTTCTTT.

The chain is built from TRBV5-1 and TRBJ2-1, with 10 bases identical to TRBD2. This CDR3 is 16 amino acids long. V lost 4 bases and J lost 6; bases outside the gene matches: 10. The germline V gene has CDR1 SGHRS and CDR2 YFSETQ. The CDR3 loop is CASSAFTGTSVNEQFF. CDR3 sequence (DNA): TGCGCCAGCAGCGCCTTCACCGGGACTAGCGTCAATGAGCAGTTCTTC.

The chain uses TRBV6-5 and TRBJ1-1, with TRBD1 matching 8 bases. V lost 6 bases to trimming and J lost 2 bases; unmatched junction nucleotides: 8. CDR1 and CDR2 from the germline V gene are MNHEY and SVGAGI. This CDR3 region has 15 residues. CDR3 nucleotides: TGTGCCAGCAGGCAGGGGGCAGGCGGAAACACTGAAGCTTTCTTT. The encoded protein is CASRQGAGGNTEAFF.

The chain recombines TRBV5-1 with TRBJ1-2; TRBD1 agrees at 8 bases. V trimming: 5 bases; J trimming: 7 bases; junction bases outside the gene matches: 13. This CDR3 has 15 amino acids. Germline V lookup: CDR1 SGHRS, CDR2 YFSETQ. CDR3: CASSPDRAVGFGYTF. In DNA form, the CDR3 reads TGCGCCAGCAGTCCGGACAGGGCGGTCGGCTTTGGCTACACCTTC. The whole variable domain, remainder taken from reference TRBV5-1 and TRBJ1-2, is KAGVTQTPRYLIKTRGQQVTLSCSPISGHRSVSWYQQTPGQGLQFLFEYFSETQRNKGNFPGRFSGRQFSNSRSEMNVSTLELGDSALYLCASSPDRAVGFGYTFGSGTRLTVV.

For the CDR3, the DNA is TGTGCCAGTAGTCTCCTAGCGGGGTATCGGGACAATGAGCAGTTCTTC. Translating it yields CASSLLAGYRDNEQFF. V and J are TRBV19 and TRBJ2-1; 9 positions agree with TRBD2. The germline V gene has CDR1 LNHDA and CDR2 SQIVND (reference sequence). The CDR3 loop spans 16 amino acids. Trimming removed 5 bases from V and 5 bases from J; junction bases left unmatched: 10.